This entry describes one T cell receptor beta chain. Its cognate antigen is unknown. The sample comes from a study of T cell responses to AZD1222 COVID-19 vaccine. The CDR3 loop spans 17 amino acids. The V and J ends lost 5 bases and 0 bases, in that order; junction bases with no gene match: 8. CDR1 and CDR2 from the germline V gene are SGHNT and YENEEA. The table came from immunoSEQ multiplex PCR; TCRdb's copy has only in-frame clones and leaves some out. Of around 30,000 clones in the sample, roughly 90% are singletons; the top ten hold about 48%. Study findings and constraints: CD4 TCRs covered the whole spike, strongest at regions 160-218 and 743-854.

Specimen: peripheral blood, collected on day 0 of AZD1222 vaccination. The chain joins TRBV11-3 to TRBJ2-1; the match to TRBD1 covers 9 bases. This TCR was sampled from an adult in good health. The CDR3 loop is CASSLAGTGSSYNEQFF. For the CDR3, the DNA is TGTGCCAGCAGCCTCGCCGGGACAGGGAGCTCCTACAATGAGCAGTTCTTC.